Below, 2 T cell receptor beta chains from the same sample are listed, as sequenced in a study of blood T cells in healthy people across ages. A second PCR of 7 to 11 cycles used a sample-barcoded 5' primer and a J-beta primer mix. TCRdb reprocessed the 5' RACE reads with MiXCR, giving one entry per CDR3 protein. The sample lists fewer than 2,000,000 distinct CDR3 sequences; about two fifths were seen once. The specimen was blood. All receptors derive from a human donor in good health.

This clonotype was seen at least ten times. The V gene is TRBV12-3 or TRBV12-4, the J gene TRBJ2-3; weak D call: TRBD2 (6 bases). The V and J ends lost 4 bases and 4 bases respectively, with 6 bases between them. This CDR3 comprises 12 residues. CDR3 residues: CASSWGADTQYF. The CDR3 DNA follows: TGTGCCAGCAGTTGGGGGGCAGATACGCAGTATTTT.

The chain uses TRBV2 and TRBJ2-1; D gene ambiguous. This CDR3 has 14 amino acids. V was clipped by 8 bases and J by 1 base, with 12 bases between them. The germline V gene has CDR1 SNHLY and CDR2 FYNNEI. CDR3 nucleotide sequence: TGTGCCAGCGGTGTAGTAAGGTCCTACAATGAGCAGTTCTTC. It codes for CASGVVRSYNEQFF. The variable domain in full, with the rest retrieved from reference TRBV2 and TRBJ2-1, is EPEVTQTPSHQVTQMGQEVILRCVPISNHLYFYWYRQILGQKVEFLVSFYNNEISEKSEIFDDQFSVERPDGSNFTLKIRSTKLEDSAMYFCASGVVRSYNEQFFGPGTRLTVL.